This T cell receptor beta chain is drawn from a study of spatial heterogeneity in lung cancer. This clonotype was seen more than once but under ten times. Its antigen remains unknown. Time point meaning: sample taken at primary tumor resection. Overall study results and limits: Ubiquitous expanded tumor TCRs surfaced in blood more at resection than they did at follow-up.

Germline values: CDR1 DFQATT, CDR2 SNEGSKA (reference sequence). V lost 4 bases and J 1 base, leaving 22 bases between the germline ends. The CDR3 totals 17 residues. TCRdb fed the 5' RACE reads into MiXCR, producing one record per CDR3 protein. The sample yields 35,000 to 55,000 distinct CDR3 sequences, 6.5% to 7% seen once. This TCR derives from a female donor with early-stage non-small cell lung cancer. Here the sequenced sample was PBMCs, taken at surgery. V gene TRBV20-1 combines with J gene TRBJ1-1, with a weak D call TRBD1 (6 bases). CDR3 loop: CSATNNGRGQKNTEAFF. CDR3 DNA sequence: TGCAGTGCTACCAACAATGGGCGGGGGCAGAAGAACACTGAAGCTTTCTTT.